These 32 T cell receptor beta chains originate from one sample sequenced in a study of T cell responses to AZD1222 COVID-19 vaccine. Assay used: immunoSEQ multiplex PCR; TCRdb lists only in-frame clones, some missing. Here the sample spans 150,000 to 200,000 clones, approximately 93% being singletons. This sample comprised peripheral blood, obtained 28 days after the second AZD1222 dose. Source of these receptors: an adult who received the AZD1222 COVID-19 vaccine.

J is TRBJ2-2 and V is TRBV2; D is uncertain. Trimming removed 4 bases from V and 3 bases from J, with 12 bases in between. Germline-derived CDR1 and CDR2 are SNHLY and FYNNEI. The CDR3 runs to 15 residues. The CDR3 bases are TGTGCCAGCAGTGTAGACACTGGGTACACCGGGGAGCTGTTTTTT. This encodes CASSVDTGYTGELFF.

The rearrangement links TRBV3-1 (or the pseudogene TRBV3-2) to TRBJ1-2; no firm D call. V was cut by 1 base and J by 7 bases, with 22 bases left in between. This CDR3 is 17 amino acids long. Germline loops: CDR1 LGHDT, CDR2 YNNKEL (reference sequence). This chain's CDR3 is CASSQVEASSPARGYTF. In DNA, the CDR3 is TGTGCCAGCAGCCAAGTTGAAGCCTCTTCCCCGGCGCGTGGCTACACCTTC.

V and J are TRBV19 and TRBJ1-5, with D perhaps TRBD1 (5 bases). Germline CDR1 reads LNHDA; CDR2 reads SQIVND (reference sequence). This CDR3 is built from 13 residues. Deletions cut 5 bases from V and 5 bases from J, with 10 bases between. The CDR3 loop reads CASSSQGYQPQHF. DNA for the CDR3: TGTGCCAGTAGTTCCCAGGGTTATCAGCCCCAGCATTTT.

This chain links TRBV7-9 with TRBJ2-7; D is unclear. Germline assignment: CDR1 SEHNR and CDR2 FQNEAQ (reference sequence). This CDR3 contains 15 residues. V lost 1 base and J 7 bases, leaving 17 bases between the germline ends. Here the CDR3 reads CASSLDARSEREQYF. Here the CDR3 DNA reads TGTGCCAGCAGCTTAGATGCCCGGTCGGAGAGGGAGCAGTACTTC.

The chain combines TRBV7-6 with TRBJ1-5; D possibly corresponds to TRBD1 (5 bases). Trimming stripped 2 bases from V and 3 bases from J, with 11 bases between. The CDR3 sequence is 15 residues long. CDR1 and CDR2 from the germline V gene are SGHVS and FNYEAQ. DNA for the CDR3: TGTGCCAGCAGCTTATCGAGGGGCCCCAATCAGCCCCAGCATTTT. Protein product: CASSLSRGPNQPQHF. The whole variable domain, filled in from reference TRBV7-6 and TRBJ1-5, reads GAGVSQSPRYKVTKRGQDVALRCDPISGHVSLYWYRQALGQGPEFLTYFNYEAQQDKSGLPNDRFSAERPEGSISTLTIQRTEQRDSAMYRCASSLSRGPNQPQHFGDGTRLSIL.

This clone was detected only a few times. The chain is built from TRBV14 and TRBJ2-7; D is possibly TRBD1 or TRBD2 (5 bases each). Between the trimmed V and J ends, which lost 0 bases and 3 bases, there was a span of 12 bases. Germline CDR1 reads SGHDN; CDR2 reads FVKESK. The CDR3 has 15 amino acids. CDR3 loop: CASSQEGTLFYEQYF. The CDR3 DNA follows: TGTGCCAGCAGCCAAGAAGGGACCCTCTTCTACGAGCAGTACTTC.

The chain is built from TRBV14 and TRBJ2-7; D is undetermined. This CDR3 has 13 amino acids. V lost 0 bases, J lost 6 bases, and 9 bases lay in between. Germline CDR1 and CDR2: SGHDN and FVKESK. This chain's CDR3 is CASSQEGWSEQYF. In nucleotides, the CDR3 is TGTGCCAGCAGCCAAGAGGGGTGGAGCGAGCAGTACTTC.

This chain connects TRBV5-1 to TRBJ1-1, with 7 nucleotides matching TRBD1. The CDR3 runs 15 residues. The junction had 11 bases not matched to a gene; V was cut back by 8 bases and J by 1 base. CDR1 and CDR2 from the germline V gene are SGHRS and YFSETQ. The CDR3 here is CASPLAGTANTEAFF. The CDR3 nucleotides are TGCGCCAGTCCCCTCGCCGGGACAGCGAACACTGAAGCTTTCTTT.

The gene calls are TRBV18 and TRBJ1-1; D ambiguous. CDR1 is KGHSH, CDR2 LQKENI, per germline. Trimming stripped 3 bases from V and 0 bases from J, with 14 bases between. CDR3 length equals 16 residues. The chain's CDR3 is CASSPPGRAMNTEAFF. The DNA for the CDR3 is TGTGCCAGCTCACCCCCAGGTAGGGCCATGAACACTGAAGCTTTCTTT. Combining the CDR3 with reference TRBV18 and TRBJ1-1 gives the whole variable domain NAGVMQNPRHLVRRRGQEARLRCSPMKGHSHVYWYRQLPEEGLKFMVYLQKENIIDESGMPKERFSAEFPKEGPSILRIQQVVRGDSAAYFCASSPPGRAMNTEAFFGQGTRLTVV.

The J gene is TRBJ2-7, the V gene TRBV3-1 (or the pseudogene TRBV3-2); the match to TRBD2 covers 11 bases. The V segment lost 7 bases and the J segment 3 bases; nucleotides outside the gene matches: 8. This CDR3 has 15 residues. The germline gives CDR1 LGHDT, CDR2 YNNKEL (reference sequence). CDR3 in amino acids: CASKFGTSGFYEQYF. The CDR3 coding sequence is TGTGCCAGCAAGTTCGGGACTAGCGGCTTCTACGAGCAGTACTTC.

Turning to this clone: This same CDR3 is encoded by further DNA sequences in the sample. V is TRBV27 and J is TRBJ1-5, with D possibly TRBD1 on 5 matching bases. Trimming cost V 0 bases and J 3 bases, with 6 bases left between them. The germline V gene encodes CDR1 MNHEY and CDR2 SMNVEV (reference sequence). This CDR3 has 14 amino acids. CDR3 nucleotide sequence: TGTGCCAGCAGTTTATCGGGGCTCAATCAGCCCCAGCATTTT. Amino acid sequence: CASSLSGLNQPQHF.

The V gene is TRBV6-1, the J gene TRBJ2-1; D unclear. This CDR3 is 14 amino acids long. Trimming removed 2 bases from V and 2 bases from J, with 7 bases in between. The germline V gene has CDR1 MNHNS and CDR2 SASEGT. The CDR3, as DNA: TGTGCCAGCAGTGAACCTGCCCCCTACAATGAGCAGTTCTTC. Amino acids: CASSEPAPYNEQFF.

This clone was recorded a few times. This chain joins TRBV2 and TRBJ2-3; no firm D call. The germline V and J ends were trimmed by 7 bases and 0 bases, with 8 bases remaining between them. This CDR3 spans 13 amino acids. The germline V gene has CDR1 SNHLY and CDR2 FYNNEI. CDR3 in DNA: TGTGCCAGCATGGCAAGAAGCACAGATACGCAGTATTTT. This translates into CASMARSTDTQYF.

The sample holds one count of this clone. The junction departs from germline at one end; a sequencing error may be responsible. This chain uses TRBV6-5 with TRBJ2-5, with unresolved D. This CDR3 has 12 residues. Germline V gene lookup returns CDR1 MNHEY and CDR2 SVGAGI. The CDR3 region is CASNYNQETQYF. DNA of the CDR3: TGTGCCAGCAATTACAATCAAGAGACCCAGTACTTC.

The rearrangement uses TRBV7-9 and TRBJ1-2, with 8 positions matching TRBD1. The V gene's germline CDR1 is SEHNR and CDR2 FQNEAQ (reference sequence). With 2 bases clipped from V and 7 bases from J, the junction kept 9 bases outside the gene matches. The CDR3 runs to 15 residues. CDR3 residues: CASSLLSGTGGGYTF. CDR3 coding DNA: TGTGCCAGCAGCTTATTGTCCGGGACAGGCGGTGGCTACACCTTC.

Only one count was recorded for this clone. This chain uses TRBV18 with TRBJ1-2; 7 nucleotides line up with TRBD1. The CDR3 is 14 amino acids. Unmatched junction bases numbered 3, after V lost 3 bases and J lost 2 bases. Per the germline V gene, CDR1 is KGHSH and CDR2 is LQKENI. The CDR3 DNA is TGTGCCAGCTCACCCCCGGACAGGAACTATGGCTACACCTTC. It codes for CASSPPDRNYGYTF.

The rearrangement uses TRBV11-1 and TRBJ1-2, with 8 bases fitting TRBD1. V dropped 5 bases and J dropped 3; count of bases not matched to a gene: 8. This CDR3 has 15 residues. Germline assignment: CDR1 SGHAT and CDR2 FQDESV (reference sequence). The CDR3: CASSEGQGRYYGYTF. The CDR3, as DNA: TGTGCCAGCAGCGAAGGACAGGGCCGCTACTATGGCTACACCTTC.

The genes are TRBV6-5 and TRBJ2-7; TRBD1 matches at 7 bases. This CDR3 region has 14 residues. Germline loops: CDR1 MNHEY, CDR2 SVGAGI. With V trimmed by 8 bases and J by 4 bases, 11 bases remained unmatched. Written as DNA, the CDR3 is TGTGCCAGCCTTCGGGGACAGTACCTTTACGAGCAGTACTTC. Amino acids: CASLRGQYLYEQYF.

The CDR3 sequence: CASSFSGGAATGELFF. The CDR3 DNA reads TGCGCCAGCAGCTTCAGCGGGGGGGCTGCTACCGGGGAGCTGTTTTTT. The chain employs TRBV5-1 and TRBJ2-2, with 10 positions matching TRBD2. After removal of 2 bases from V and 5 bases from J, the junction contained 6 bases not matched to a gene. This CDR3 contains 16 residues. Germline V gene lookup returns CDR1 SGHRS and CDR2 YFSETQ.

This sequence joins TRBV5-4 and TRBJ2-3; 9 positions match TRBD1. Trimming took 0 bases from V and 2 from J; bases not matched to a gene: 4. The CDR3 spans 16 residues. Germline CDR1 reads SGHNT; CDR2 reads YYREEE (reference sequence). CDR3 DNA sequence: TGTGCCAGCAGCTTGGTAGGGACAGGGCTCACAGATACGCAGTATTTT. Its translation: CASSLVGTGLTDTQYF.

This clone came up a few times. This chain joins TRBV3-1 (or the pseudogene TRBV3-2) and TRBJ2-2; D is possibly TRBD2 (5 bases). Germline CDR1 is LGHDT and CDR2 is YNNKEL (reference sequence). The ends were cut back, 0 bases at V and 8 bases at J, with 10 bases in the middle. The CDR3 is made up of 14 amino acids. The CDR3 coding sequence is TGTGCCAGCAGCCAAGATCGGCAGCGGGGGGAGCTGTTTTTT. This encodes CASSQDRQRGELFF.

The chain recombines TRBV3-1 (or the pseudogene TRBV3-2) with TRBJ2-7, with 12 bases matching TRBD2. Trimming at V came to 4 bases and at J to 5 bases, leaving 0 bases not matched to a gene. Looked up from germline, CDR1 is LGHDT and CDR2 is YNNKEL (reference sequence). CDR3 length: 13 amino acids. DNA for the CDR3: TGTGCCAGCAGCCGGACTAGCGGGGACGAGCAGTACTTC. It specifies CASSRTSGDEQYF.

The chain combines TRBV21-1 with TRBJ2-4; the D call of TRBD2 is as the table states it, not checked on the DNA. TRBV21-1 is an annotated pseudogene. The CDR3 is 12 residues long. CDR3 residues: CASSPEGYTQYF. As DNA, the CDR3 is TGTGCCAGCTCCCCTGAGGGTTATACTCAGTACTTC.

The chain uses TRBV4-1 and TRBJ1-4; D ambiguous. Germline V gene lookup returns CDR1 MGHRA and CDR2 YSYEKL. Trimming pared 3 bases from V and 5 bases from J, leaving 13 bases between. The CDR3 has 15 amino acids. The CDR3 protein is CASSHVNWENEKLFF. Written as DNA, the CDR3 is TGCGCCAGCAGCCATGTCAATTGGGAAAATGAAAAACTGTTTTTT.

This chain joins TRBV6-6 and TRBJ1-5, with TRBD1 as a possible D gene (5 bases). Trimming cost V 4 bases and J 3 bases, with 13 bases left between them. Germline lookup yields CDR1 MNHNY and CDR2 SVGAGI (reference sequence). This CDR3 is 15 amino acids long. This CDR3 is CASSSVREFNQPQHF. The CDR3 nucleotides are TGTGCCAGCAGTTCGGTCAGGGAATTCAATCAGCCCCAGCATTTT.

The chain links TRBV19 to TRBJ1-5; D is unresolved. CDR1 is LNHDA and CDR2 is SQIVND in the germline V gene (reference sequence). Deletions cut 3 bases from V and 7 bases from J, with 13 bases between. The CDR3 has 14 amino acids. CDR3 residues: CASSITGNDQPQHF. The DNA for the CDR3 is TGTGCCAGTAGTATCACCGGGAACGACCAGCCCCAGCATTTT.

The rearrangement links TRBV14 to TRBJ1-6; 10 nucleotides line up with TRBD1. This CDR3 has 15 residues. Germline V lookup: CDR1 SGHDN, CDR2 FVKESK. Germline trimming cut 3 bases from V and 10 bases from J; bases unmatched to any gene: 6. CDR3 DNA sequence: TGTGCCAGCAGCCAGCAGACAGGGGGCGGATCACCCCTCCACTTT. It yields the protein CASSQQTGGGSPLHF.

The chain carries TRBV4-2 and TRBJ1-3; possibly TRBD1 for D (5 bases). The CDR3 has 17 residues. Germline CDR1 LGHNA, CDR2 YNFKEQ. The germline V and J ends were trimmed by 1 base and 0 bases, with 13 bases remaining between them. This CDR3 reads CASSQGSGRDSGNTIYF. The CDR3 bases are TGTGCCAGCAGCCAAGGATCAGGGAGAGACTCTGGAAACACCATATATTTT.

The rearrangement uses TRBV12-3 or TRBV12-4 and TRBJ2-2; D might be TRBD1 (6 bases). Trimming cost V 6 bases and J 9 bases, with 11 bases left between them. CDR3 size: 12 residues. The CDR3 loop reads CASRQQGWELFF. The DNA of the CDR3 is TGTGCCAGCAGACAACAGGGATGGGAGCTGTTTTTT.

In its sample, this clone was seen once. The CDR3 sequence is CASRRGTLNEKLFF. The CDR3 DNA reads as TGCGCCAGCAGAAGGGGGACGCTTAATGAAAAACTGTTTTTT. V and J are TRBV10-2 and TRBJ1-4; weak D call: TRBD1 (6 bases). Germline V gene lookup returns CDR1 WSHSY and CDR2 SAAADI. Trimming shortened V by 6 bases and J by 4 bases, and 12 bases separated the two germline ends. The CDR3 is 14 amino acids.

The CDR3: CASSESSRSYEQYF. CDR3 bases: TGCGCCAGCAGTGAGTCAAGCCGGAGCTACGAGCAGTACTTC. The chain carries TRBV10-2 and TRBJ2-7, with unresolved D. Trimming left V 0 bases short and J 3 bases short, with 9 bases between. Germline CDR1 WSHSY, CDR2 SAAADI. This CDR3 has 14 residues.

The V gene is TRBV5-4, the J gene TRBJ2-5, with a tentative D call TRBD1 (6 bases). This CDR3 is built from 14 residues. Germline CDR1 SGHNT, CDR2 YYREEE (reference sequence). V was pared by 4 bases and J by 5 bases, with 15 bases between. The CDR3 sequence: CASSAPGVQETQYF. Written as DNA, the CDR3 is TGTGCCAGCAGCGCCCCAGGGGTCCAGGAGACCCAGTACTTC.